Presented here are 19 T cell receptor beta chains from one specimen sequenced in a study of cytomegalovirus exposure and HLA in healthy donors. The study ran its PCR with 60 Vbeta and 13 Jbeta primers. TCRdb's copy holds only in-frame clones and misses some; the assay was immunoSEQ multiplex PCR. The sample has around 120,000 clones, roughly 82% seen once. Sequenced material: PBMCs. Source of these receptors: a man between 45 and 60 years old in good health and CMV-seronegative.

Only one count was recorded for this clone. The genes are TRBV6-5 and TRBJ1-1; tentatively, D is TRBD1 (5 bases). The V end was cut by 0 bases, the J end by 6 bases, with 11 bases between. The CDR3 covers 14 residues. Germline-derived CDR1 and CDR2 are MNHEY and SVGAGI. DNA of the CDR3: TGTGCCAGCAGTTACTCGGAGGGGTCCCCTGAAGCTTTCTTT. Encoded protein: CASSYSEGSPEAFF.

This clone was seen only a few times. The V gene is TRBV2, the J gene TRBJ1-2; 8 positions match TRBD1. With V trimmed by 4 bases and J by 0 bases, 7 bases remained unmatched. Germline V gives CDR1 SNHLY, CDR2 FYNNEI. The CDR3 contains 16 residues. The chain's CDR3 is CASSAQGASPNYGYTF. As DNA, the CDR3 is TGTGCCAGCAGTGCCCAGGGGGCGTCCCCTAACTATGGCTACACCTTC.

V is TRBV6-1 and J is TRBJ1-3, with D perhaps matching TRBD1 (6 bases). This CDR3 region has 16 residues. V lost 4 bases to trimming and J lost 2 bases, with 15 bases between them. Germline V gives CDR1 MNHNS, CDR2 SASEGT. The CDR3 coding sequence is TGTGCCAGCAGTGTTCTGGACAGTCAAACTGGAAACACCATATATTTT. Translating gives CASSVLDSQTGNTIYF.

This clone was observed a single time. The CDR3 region is CASSGGTGRRDGYTF. The CDR3 bases are TGTGCCAGCAGTGGGGGGACAGGGCGAAGAGATGGCTACACCTTC. The chain has TRBV2 and TRBJ1-2, with TRBD1 matching over 9 bases. This CDR3 has 15 residues. V lost 4 bases, J lost 6 bases, and 9 bases stayed unmatched. CDR1 SNHLY and CDR2 FYNNEI come from the germline V gene.

The rearrangement uses TRBV5-1 and TRBJ1-1, with 9 bases identical to TRBD1. V lost 1 base, J lost 2 bases, and 6 bases stayed unmatched. The CDR3 loop spans 16 amino acids. CDR1 SGHRS and CDR2 YFSETQ come from the germline V gene. The CDR3 nucleotides are TGCGCCAGCAGCTTGATAGGGACAGGGACCAACACTGAAGCTTTCTTT. Residues: CASSLIGTGTNTEAFF. The variable domain in full, completed from reference TRBV5-1 and TRBJ1-1, reads KAGVTQTPRYLIKTRGQQVTLSCSPISGHRSVSWYQQTPGQGLQFLFEYFSETQRNKGNFPGRFSGRQFSNSRSEMNVSTLELGDSALYLCASSLIGTGTNTEAFFGQGTRLTVV.

Here the CDR3 reads CASSRGTGGPLAKNIQYF. The CDR3 DNA reads TGTGCCAGCAGCCGTGGGACAGGGGGACCCCTAGCCAAAAACATTCAGTACTTC. The chain combines TRBV7-2 with TRBJ2-4; 11 bases line up with TRBD1. The CDR3 loop spans 18 amino acids. V lost 5 bases, J lost 0 bases, and 9 bases stayed unmatched. Germline V gene data show CDR1 as SGHTA and CDR2 as FQGNSA.

The CDR3 region is CTSSLSGCSYEQYF. CDR3 bases: TGCACCAGCAGCCTCAGCGGTTGCTCCTACGAGCAGTACTTC. The J gene is TRBJ2-5, the V gene TRBV1; TRBD2 is the table's D call and was not checked against the DNA. The DNA end favors TRBJ2-7, so the J call may be wrong. TRBV1 counts as a pseudogene. CDR3 length equals 14 residues.

CDR3 region: CASSELRETQYF. DNA for the CDR3: TGTGCCAGCAGCGAGTTAAGAGAGACCCAGTACTTC. V gene TRBV6-1 combines with J gene TRBJ2-5; D unclear. CDR3 length: 12 amino acids. V lost 6 bases, J lost 4 bases, and 9 bases lay in between. Germline values: CDR1 MNHNS, CDR2 SASEGT.

The gene calls are TRBV4-1 and TRBJ2-1, with TRBD2 matching 7 bases. CDR1 and CDR2 from the germline V gene are MGHRA and YSYEKL. This CDR3 has 14 residues. The V segment lost 1 base and the J segment 10 bases; nucleotides outside the gene matches: 7. The CDR3 nucleotides are TGCGCCAGCAGCCAAGTCGGGGAGGGGCGGGAGCAGTTCTTC. Amino acid sequence: CASSQVGEGREQFF.

The rearrangement joins TRBV4-1 to TRBJ2-5; TRBD2 agrees at 16 bases. CDR3 length: 19 amino acids. Germline V gene lookup returns CDR1 MGHRA and CDR2 YSYEKL. J lost 1 base, V lost 4 bases, and 9 bases had no gene match. CDR3 DNA: TGCGCCAGCAGCCTGACAGGGACTAGCGGGGGGGACTTCCAAGAGACCCAGTACTTC. This sequence encodes CASSLTGTSGGDFQETQYF.

The chain carries TRBV11-3 and TRBJ2-7, with a tentative D call TRBD2 (5 bases). Looked up from germline, CDR1 is SGHNT and CDR2 is YENEEA. The CDR3 has 13 amino acids. Trimming shortened V by 1 base and J by 6 bases, and 10 bases separated the two germline ends. The CDR3 loop reads CASSLAVGSEQYF. As DNA, the CDR3 is TGTGCCAGCAGCTTAGCTGTGGGGAGCGAGCAGTACTTC.

The table lists this clone with a few counts. This CDR3 reads CASSYVQGVGAFF. CDR3 sequence (DNA): TGTGCCAGCAGTTACGTGCAGGGGGTTGGGGCTTTCTTT. The rearrangement uses TRBV6-6 and TRBJ1-1; TRBD1 matches at 7 bases. This CDR3 spans 13 amino acids. V lost 2 bases and J lost 11; bases outside the gene matches: 8. Germline V lookup: CDR1 MNHNY, CDR2 SVGAGI (reference sequence).

J is TRBJ2-5 and V is TRBV30; D unresolved. Per the germline V gene, CDR1 is GTSNPN and CDR2 is SVGIG (reference sequence). V was pared by 0 bases and J by 7 bases, with 9 bases between. The length of the CDR3 is 12 residues. The CDR3 bases are TGTGCCTGGAGTGTACTATCGTCGACCCAGTACTTC. Protein sequence: CAWSVLSSTQYF.

This chain links TRBV7-3 with TRBJ2-1; 8 bases agree with TRBD1. Trimming cost V 2 bases and J 2 bases; bases outside gene matches: 2. The CDR3 loop spans 15 amino acids. Germline V CDR1 and CDR2: SGHTA, FQGTGA. In DNA, the CDR3 is TGTGCCAGCAGCTTAGACAGGGGACCCTACAATGAGCAGTTCTTC. Translating gives CASSLDRGPYNEQFF.

CDR3 amino acids: CASSQGVGGGGETQYF. DNA of the CDR3: TGTGCCAGCAGCCAAGGGGTGGGCGGGGGAGGGGAGACCCAGTACTTC. The gene calls are TRBV4-2 and TRBJ2-5; TRBD2 aligns across 7 bases. This CDR3 has 16 residues. Germline V gene lookup returns CDR1 LGHNA and CDR2 YNFKEQ. The ends lost 1 base at V and 5 bases at J; junction bases unmatched: 10.

The chain carries TRBV11-2 and TRBJ1-1, with D unclear. CDR3 size: 13 residues. The germline V gene encodes CDR1 SGHAT and CDR2 FQNNGV. With 5 bases removed from V and 8 bases from J, the gap between germline ends came to 15 bases. The CDR3 nucleotides read TGTGCCAGCAGCCCTCTGAGAGCGGTCGAAGCTTTCTTT. Its protein is CASSPLRAVEAFF.

The V gene is TRBV6-1, the J gene TRBJ1-2; tentative D call: TRBD1 (6 bases). This CDR3 comprises 13 residues. V gave up 6 bases and J gave up 3 bases, with 11 bases separating them. CDR1 and CDR2 (germline): MNHNS, SASEGT. DNA of the CDR3: TGTGCCAGCAGCCCTCAGGGGTACTATGGCTACACCTTC. Translation: CASSPQGYYGYTF.

V and J are TRBV7-6 and TRBJ2-5; 7 nucleotides line up with TRBD1. This CDR3 is built from 14 residues. Germline V gene data show CDR1 as SGHVS and CDR2 as FNYEAQ. J was trimmed by 2 bases and V by 5 bases; bases with no gene match: 5. The CDR3 DNA reads TGTGCCAGCAGCGCAGGGGGAAGTCAAGAGACCCAGTACTTC. It encodes CASSAGGSQETQYF.

V is TRBV13 and J is TRBJ1-5; 8 nucleotides agree with TRBD1. Germline V gene lookup returns CDR1 PRHDT and CDR2 FYEKMQ (reference sequence). The V and J ends lost 3 bases and 5 bases, in that order; junction bases with no gene match: 0. This CDR3 spans 13 amino acids. The CDR3 loop is CASSLDRDQPQHF. The DNA of the CDR3 is TGTGCCAGCAGCTTGGACAGGGATCAGCCCCAGCATTTT.